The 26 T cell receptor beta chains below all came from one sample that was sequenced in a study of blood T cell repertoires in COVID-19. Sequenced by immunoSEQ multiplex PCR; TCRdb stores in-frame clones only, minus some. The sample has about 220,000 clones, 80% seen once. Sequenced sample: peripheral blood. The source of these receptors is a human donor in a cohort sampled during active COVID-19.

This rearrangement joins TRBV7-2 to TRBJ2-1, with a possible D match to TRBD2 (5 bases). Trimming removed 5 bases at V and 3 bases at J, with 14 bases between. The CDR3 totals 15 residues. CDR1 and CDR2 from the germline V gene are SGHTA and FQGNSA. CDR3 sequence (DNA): TGTGCCAGCAGCCTGGAGGAAACCCTCTACAATGAGCAGTTCTTC. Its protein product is CASSLEETLYNEQFF.

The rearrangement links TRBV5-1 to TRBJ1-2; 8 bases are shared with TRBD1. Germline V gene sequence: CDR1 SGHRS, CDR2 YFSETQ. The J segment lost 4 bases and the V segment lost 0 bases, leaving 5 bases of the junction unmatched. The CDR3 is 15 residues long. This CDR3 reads CASSLDGDRSYGYTF. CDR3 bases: TGCGCCAGCAGCTTGGATGGGGACAGGAGCTATGGCTACACCTTC. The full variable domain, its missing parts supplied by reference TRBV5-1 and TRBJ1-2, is KAGVTQTPRYLIKTRGQQVTLSCSPISGHRSVSWYQQTPGQGLQFLFEYFSETQRNKGNFPGRFSGRQFSNSRSEMNVSTLELGDSALYLCASSLDGDRSYGYTFGSGTRLTVV.

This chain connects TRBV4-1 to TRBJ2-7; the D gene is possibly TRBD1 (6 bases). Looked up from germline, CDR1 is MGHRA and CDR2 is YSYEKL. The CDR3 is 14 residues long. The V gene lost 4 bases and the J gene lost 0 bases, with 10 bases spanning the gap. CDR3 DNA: TGCGCCAGCAGCCTCGGGACAAGCTCCTACGAGCAGTACTTC. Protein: CASSLGTSSYEQYF.

The CDR3 region has the DNA TGTGCCATCAGTCGTTCCGGGACAGAGTCTAACTATGGCTACACCTTC. Its translation is CAISRSGTESNYGYTF. This rearrangement joins TRBV10-3 to TRBJ1-2; TRBD1 matches at 7 bases. Germline CDR1 ENHRY, CDR2 SYGVKD. This CDR3 is built from 16 residues. The V and J ends lost 5 bases and 0 bases, in that order; junction bases with no gene match: 9.

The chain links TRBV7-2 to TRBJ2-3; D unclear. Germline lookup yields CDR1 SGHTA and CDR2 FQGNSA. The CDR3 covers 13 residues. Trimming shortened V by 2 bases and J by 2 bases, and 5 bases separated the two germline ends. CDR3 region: CASSLQSTDTQYF. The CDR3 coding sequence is TGTGCCAGCAGCTTACAGTCCACAGATACGCAGTATTTT.

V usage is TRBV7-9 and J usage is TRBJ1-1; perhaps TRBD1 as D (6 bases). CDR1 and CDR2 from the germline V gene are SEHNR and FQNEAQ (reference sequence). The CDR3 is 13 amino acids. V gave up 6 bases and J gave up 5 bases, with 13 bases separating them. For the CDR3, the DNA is TGTGCCAGCAGTCGACAGGTCCGGACTGAAGCTTTCTTT. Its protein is CASSRQVRTEAFF.

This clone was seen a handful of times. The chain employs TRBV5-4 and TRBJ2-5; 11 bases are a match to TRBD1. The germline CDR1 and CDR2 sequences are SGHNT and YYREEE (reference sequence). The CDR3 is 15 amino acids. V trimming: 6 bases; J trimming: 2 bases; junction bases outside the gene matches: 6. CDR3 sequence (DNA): TGTGCCAGCACCTCCGGGACAGGGGGACAAGAGACCCAGTACTTC. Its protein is CASTSGTGGQETQYF.

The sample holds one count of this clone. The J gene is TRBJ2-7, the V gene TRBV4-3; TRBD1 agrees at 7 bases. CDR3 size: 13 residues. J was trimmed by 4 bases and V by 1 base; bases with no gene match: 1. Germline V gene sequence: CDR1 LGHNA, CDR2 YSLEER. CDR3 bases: TGCGCCAGCAGCCAAGGGGACAGATACGAGCAGTACTTC. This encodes CASSQGDRYEQYF.

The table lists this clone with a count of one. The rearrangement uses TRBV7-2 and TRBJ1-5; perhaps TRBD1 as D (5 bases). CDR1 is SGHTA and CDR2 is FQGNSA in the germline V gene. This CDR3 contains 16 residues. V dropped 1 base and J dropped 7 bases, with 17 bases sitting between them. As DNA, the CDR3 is TGTGCCAGCAGCTTAGTAATTGGCAGGGCCGGACAGCCCCAGCATTTT. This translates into CASSLVIGRAGQPQHF.

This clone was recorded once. The chain's CDR3 is CAISERTEDGYTF. CDR3 bases: TGTGCCATCAGTGAGAGAACAGAAGATGGCTACACCTTC. J is TRBJ1-2 and V is TRBV10-3; no clear D. The germline CDR1 and CDR2 sequences are ENHRY and SYGVKD. CDR3 length equals 13 residues. Trimming cost V 2 bases and J 6 bases, with 10 bases left between them.

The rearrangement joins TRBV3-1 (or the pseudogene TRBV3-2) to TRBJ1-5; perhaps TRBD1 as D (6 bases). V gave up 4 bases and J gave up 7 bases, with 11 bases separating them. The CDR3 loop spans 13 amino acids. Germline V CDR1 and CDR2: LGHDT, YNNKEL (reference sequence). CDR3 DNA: TGTGCCAGCAGCCTCGAGGGGGGGCAGCCCCAGCATTTT. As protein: CASSLEGGQPQHF.

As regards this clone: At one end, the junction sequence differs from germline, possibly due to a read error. The CDR3 DNA follows: TGTGCTAGCACGCAACTAGCGGTTGATGCCCAGTACTTC. Amino acid sequence: CASTQLAVDAQYF. V usage is TRBV7-7 and J usage is TRBJ2-5; TRBD2 agrees at 8 bases. Germline lookup yields CDR1 SSHAT and CDR2 FNYEAQ (reference sequence). The CDR3 sequence is 13 residues long. Variable domain in full (rest from reference TRBV7-7 and TRBJ2-5): GAGVSQSPRYKVTKRGQDVTLRCDPISSHATLYWYQQALGQGPEFLTYFNYEAQPDKSGLPSDRFSAERPEGSISTLTIQRTEQRDSAMYRCASTQLAVDAQYFGPGTRLLVL.

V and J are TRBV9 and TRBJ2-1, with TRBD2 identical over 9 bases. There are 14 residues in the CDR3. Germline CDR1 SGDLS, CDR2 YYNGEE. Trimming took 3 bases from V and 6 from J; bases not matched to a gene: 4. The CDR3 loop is CASSAGSGSNEQFF. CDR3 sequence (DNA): TGTGCCAGCAGCGCCGGTAGCGGGAGCAATGAGCAGTTCTTC.

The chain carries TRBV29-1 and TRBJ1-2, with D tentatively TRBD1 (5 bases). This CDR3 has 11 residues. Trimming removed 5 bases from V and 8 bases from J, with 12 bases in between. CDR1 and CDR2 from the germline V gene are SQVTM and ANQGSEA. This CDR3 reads CSVPRAWGYTF. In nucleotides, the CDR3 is TGCAGCGTTCCCAGGGCGTGGGGCTACACCTTC.

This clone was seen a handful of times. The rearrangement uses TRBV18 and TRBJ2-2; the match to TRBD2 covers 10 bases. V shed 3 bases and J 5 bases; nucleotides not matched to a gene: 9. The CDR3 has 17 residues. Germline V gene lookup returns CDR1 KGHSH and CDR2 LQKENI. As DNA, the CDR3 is TGTGCCAGCTCACCGACTAGCGGGCAGGTGGTTACCGGGGAGCTGTTTTTT. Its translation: CASSPTSGQVVTGELFF.

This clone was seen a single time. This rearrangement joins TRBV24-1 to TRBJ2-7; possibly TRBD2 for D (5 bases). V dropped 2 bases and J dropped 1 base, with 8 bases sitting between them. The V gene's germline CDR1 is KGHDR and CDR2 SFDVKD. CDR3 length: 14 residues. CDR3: CATSDSSFSYEQYF. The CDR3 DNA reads TGTGCCACCAGTGATTCTAGCTTTTCCTACGAGCAGTACTTC.

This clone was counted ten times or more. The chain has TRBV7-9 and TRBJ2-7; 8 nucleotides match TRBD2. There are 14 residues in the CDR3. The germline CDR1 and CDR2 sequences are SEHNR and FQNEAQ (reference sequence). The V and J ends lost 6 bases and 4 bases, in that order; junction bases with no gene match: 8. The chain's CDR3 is CASSSAGDGYEQYF. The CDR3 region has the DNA TGTGCCAGCAGTTCAGCGGGAGATGGGTACGAGCAGTACTTC.

The CDR3 nucleotides are TGTGCCAGCAGCTTAATTTTCGGGGGAGGGTTAGAGCAGTACTTC. Translation gives CASSLIFGGGLEQYF. This chain connects TRBV11-2 to TRBJ2-7; TRBD2 aligns across 7 bases. This CDR3 spans 15 amino acids. V lost 2 bases to trimming and J lost 7 bases; unmatched junction nucleotides: 11. Germline V gives CDR1 SGHAT, CDR2 FQNNGV. Looking up the rest from reference TRBV11-2 and TRBJ2-7 gives the full variable domain: EAGVAQSPRYKIIEKRQSVAFWCNPISGHATLYWYQQILGQGPKLLIQFQNNGVVDDSQLPKDRFSAERLKGVDSTLKIQPAKLEDSAVYLCASSLIFGGGLEQYFGPGTRLTVT.

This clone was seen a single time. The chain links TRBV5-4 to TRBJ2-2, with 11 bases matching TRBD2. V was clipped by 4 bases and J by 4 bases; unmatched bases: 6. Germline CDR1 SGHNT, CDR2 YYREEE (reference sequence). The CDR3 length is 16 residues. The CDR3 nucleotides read TGTGCCAGCAGCCCTACTAGCGGGAGCGGCACCGGGGAGCTGTTTTTT. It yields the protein CASSPTSGSGTGELFF.

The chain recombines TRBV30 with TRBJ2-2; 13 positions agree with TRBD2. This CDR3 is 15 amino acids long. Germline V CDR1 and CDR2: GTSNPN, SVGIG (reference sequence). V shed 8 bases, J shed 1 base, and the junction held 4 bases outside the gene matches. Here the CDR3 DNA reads TGTGCCCGGGGACTAGCGGGGATGAACACCGGGGAGCTGTTTTTT. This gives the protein CARGLAGMNTGELFF.

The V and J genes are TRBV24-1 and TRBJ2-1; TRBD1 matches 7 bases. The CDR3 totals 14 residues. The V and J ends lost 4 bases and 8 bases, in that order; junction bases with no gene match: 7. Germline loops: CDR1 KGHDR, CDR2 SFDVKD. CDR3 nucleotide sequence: TGTGCCACCAGTGACACACAGGGGAGAGATGAGCAGTTCTTC. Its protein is CATSDTQGRDEQFF.

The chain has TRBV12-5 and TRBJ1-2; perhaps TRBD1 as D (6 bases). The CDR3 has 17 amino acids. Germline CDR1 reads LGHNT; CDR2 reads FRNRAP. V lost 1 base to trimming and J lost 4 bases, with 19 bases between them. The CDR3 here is CASGLATSGGHRYGYTF. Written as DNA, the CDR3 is TGTGCTAGTGGTTTGGCTACCTCGGGGGGACACCGCTATGGCTACACCTTC.

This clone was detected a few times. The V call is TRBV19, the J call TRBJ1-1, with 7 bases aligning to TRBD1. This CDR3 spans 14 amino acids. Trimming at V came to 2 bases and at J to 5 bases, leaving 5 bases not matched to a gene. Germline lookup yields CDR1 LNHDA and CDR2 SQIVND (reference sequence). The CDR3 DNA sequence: TGTGCCAGTAGTATACTCCCAGGGGGTACTGAAGCTTTCTTT. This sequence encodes CASSILPGGTEAFF.

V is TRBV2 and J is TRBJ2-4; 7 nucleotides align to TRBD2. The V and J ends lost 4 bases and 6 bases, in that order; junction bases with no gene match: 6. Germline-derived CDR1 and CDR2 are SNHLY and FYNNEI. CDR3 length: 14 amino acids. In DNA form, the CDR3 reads TGTGCCAGCAGTGTGCCAGCGGGGTTAAACATTCAGTACTTC. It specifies CASSVPAGLNIQYF.

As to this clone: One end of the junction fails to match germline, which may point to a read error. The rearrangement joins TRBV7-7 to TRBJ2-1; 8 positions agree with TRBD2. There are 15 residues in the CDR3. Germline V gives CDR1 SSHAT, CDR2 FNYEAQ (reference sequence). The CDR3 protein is CASSLGLASYNEQFF. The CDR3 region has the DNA TGTGCTAGCAGCTTAGGACTAGCCTCCTACAATGAGCAGTTCTTC.

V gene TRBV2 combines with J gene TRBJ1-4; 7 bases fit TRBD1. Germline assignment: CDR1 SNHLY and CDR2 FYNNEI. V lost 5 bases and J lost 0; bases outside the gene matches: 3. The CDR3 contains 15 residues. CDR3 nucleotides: TGTGCCAGCAGTCGAACAGGGGCAACTAATGAAAAACTGTTTTTT. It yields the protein CASSRTGATNEKLFF.